Listed below are T cell receptor beta chains from one sample, sequenced in a study of CD8 T cells in ankylosing spondylitis. TCRdb re-called the 5' RACE reads with MiXCR, one entry per CDR3 protein. Of about 42,000 distinct CDR3 sequences in the sample, 4% are singletons; the top ten hold 3% to 4%. Sequencing used blood, either unsorted or a sorted T cell fraction (not recorded which). The source is a female donor with ankylosing spondylitis or in good health (not recorded which). Each CDR3 is given with its conserved first and last residue. Fields, in order: clone size, D gene, J gene, V gene, CDR3 protein, CDR3 DNA. D genes are given only for firm matches. Clone size appears in some rows only: once, few, many, or a class for an expanded clone.

medium-sized	TRBD1	TRBJ2-4	TRBV9	CASSPEPGGPIQYF	TGTGCCAGCAGCCCGGAACCAGGGGGTCCCATTCAGTACTTC
many	-	TRBJ1-1	TRBV9	CASSVRDLNTEAFF	TGTGCCAGCAGCGTTAGAGACTTGAACACTGAAGCTTTCTTT
many	-	TRBJ1-2	TRBV9	CASRGAASGYTF	TGTGCCAGCAGGGGGGCTGCATCTGGCTACACCTTC
many	-	TRBJ1-1	TRBV9	CASSDLSLTEAFF	TGTGCCAGCAGCGACCTTAGTCTGACTGAAGCTTTCTTT
medium-sized	-	TRBJ1-4	TRBV9	CASSVGGAQGEKLFF	TGTGCCAGCAGCGTAGGTGGTGCCCAGGGAGAAAAACTGTTTTTT
many	TRBD2	TRBJ2-5	TRBV9	CASSGGGRGQETQYF	TGTGCCAGCAGCGGCGGGGGACGGGGCCAAGAGACCCAGTACTTC
-	-	TRBJ2-3	TRBV9	CASSVGVLDASQYF	TGTGCCAGCAGCGTAGGTGTATTGGACGCGTCGCAGTATTTT
many	-	TRBJ2-2	TRBV9	CASSEGDTGELFF	TGTGCCAGCAGTGAGGGGGACACCGGGGAGCTGTTTTTT
many	-	TRBJ1-1	TRBV9	CASSPLEGHLTEAFF	TGTGCCAGCAGCCCCTTAGAGGGACACCTCACTGAAGCTTTCTTT
many	-	TRBJ1-1	TRBV9	CASSLGAGNTEAFF	TGTGCCAGCAGCCTAGGGGCAGGGAACACTGAAGCTTTCTTT
many	-	TRBJ1-3	TRBV9	CASSPEQGSGNTIYF	TGTGCCAGCAGCCCGGAACAGGGCTCTGGAAACACCATATATTTT
many	TRBD1	TRBJ2-5	TRBV9	CASSEDRGGRETQYF	TGTGCCAGCAGCGAAGACAGGGGAGGAAGAGAGACCCAGTACTTC
many	-	TRBJ2-7	TRBV3-1	CASSHSQAPYEQYF	TGTGCCAGCAGCCACTCCCAGGCCCCCTACGAGCAGTACTTC
medium-sized	-	TRBJ2-2	TRBV9	CASSPARTGELFF	TGTGCCAGCAGCCCGGCCCGGACCGGGGAGCTGTTTTTT
many	-	TRBJ2-3	TRBV9	CASSVGAVTTDTQYF	TGTGCCAGCAGCGTAGGAGCGGTGACCACAGATACGCAGTATTTT
many	TRBD2	TRBJ2-5	TRBV9	CASSVLAGVGETQYF	TGTGCCAGCAGCGTACTAGCGGGGGTGGGAGAGACCCAGTACTTC
many	-	TRBJ1-1	TRBV9	CASSGGQTNTEAFF	TGTGCCAGCAGCGGGGGACAAACGAACACTGAAGCTTTCTTT